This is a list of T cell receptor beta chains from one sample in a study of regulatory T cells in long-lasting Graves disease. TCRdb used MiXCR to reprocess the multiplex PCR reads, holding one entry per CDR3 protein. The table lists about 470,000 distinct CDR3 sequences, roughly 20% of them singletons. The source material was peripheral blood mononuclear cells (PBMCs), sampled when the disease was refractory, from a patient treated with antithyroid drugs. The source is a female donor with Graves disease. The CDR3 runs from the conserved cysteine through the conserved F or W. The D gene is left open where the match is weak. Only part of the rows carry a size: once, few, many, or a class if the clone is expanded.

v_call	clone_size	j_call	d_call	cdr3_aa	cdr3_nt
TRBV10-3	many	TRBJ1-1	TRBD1	CATVGQGTTEAFF	TGTGCCACCGTGGGACAGGGGACGACTGAAGCTTTCTTT
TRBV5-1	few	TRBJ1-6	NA	CASSIGSDNSPLHF	TGCGCCAGCAGCATCGGATCCGATAATTCACCCCTCCACTTT
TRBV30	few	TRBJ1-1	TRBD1	CAWSSTGGRGTFF	TGTGCCTGGAGTTCCACGGGTGGCAGGGGGACTTTCTTT
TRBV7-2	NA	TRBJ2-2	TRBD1	CASSFVGTGGAGELFF	TGTGCCAGCAGCTTCGTAGGGACAGGTGGTGCCGGGGAGCTGTTTTTT
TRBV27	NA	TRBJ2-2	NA	CASSPRVSRELFF	TGTGCCAGCAGTCCCAGGGTGAGCAGGGAGCTGTTTTTT
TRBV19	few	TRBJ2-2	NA	CASSMVLRTGELFF	TGTGCCAGTAGTATGGTCCTGAGGACCGGGGAGCTGTTTTTT
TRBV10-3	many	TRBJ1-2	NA	CAISDVDEKSYGYTF	TGTGCCATCAGTGACGTGGATGAGAAGAGCTATGGCTACACCTTC
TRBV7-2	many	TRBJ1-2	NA	CASSSFPTDYGYTF	TGTGCCAGCAGCTCCTTTCCCACAGACTATGGCTACACCTTC
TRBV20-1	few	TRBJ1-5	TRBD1	CSAYTTGLHQPQHF	TGCAGTGCTTACACGACAGGGCTCCATCAGCCCCAGCATTTT
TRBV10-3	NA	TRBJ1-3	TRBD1	CATVGQSSGNTIYF	TGTGCCACCGTGGGACAGAGCTCTGGAAACACCATATATTTT
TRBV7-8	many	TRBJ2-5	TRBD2	CASSQTSGRAGETQYF	TGTGCCAGCAGCCAAACTAGCGGGAGGGCGGGGGAGACCCAGTACTTC
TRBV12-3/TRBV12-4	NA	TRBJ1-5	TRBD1	CASSSSRDRVPRPQHF	TGTGCCAGCAGTTCATCCCGGGACAGGGTCCCTCGGCCCCAGCATTTT
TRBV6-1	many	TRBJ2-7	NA	CASSLRVGYEQYF	TGTGCCAGCAGTCTCCGGGTAGGGTACGAGCAGTACTTC
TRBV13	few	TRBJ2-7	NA	CASSLGQGAYEQHF	TGTGCCAGCAGCTTAGGACAAGGGGCCTACGAGCAGCACTTC
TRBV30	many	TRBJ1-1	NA	CAWSGKTGTEAFF	TGTGCCTGGAGTGGAAAGACAGGAACTGAAGCTTTCTTT
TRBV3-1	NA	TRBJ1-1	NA	CASSQDLPGNTEAFF	TGTGCCAGCAGCCAAGATCTCCCGGGGAACACTGAAGCTTTCTTT
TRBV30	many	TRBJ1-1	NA	CAWSYTGNTEAFF	TGTGCCTGGAGTTATACAGGAAACACTGAAGCTTTCTTT
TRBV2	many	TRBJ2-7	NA	CASKLGRFSLDYRYEQYF	TGTGCCAGCAAGTTGGGTAGATTCAGCCTAGACTACCGCTACGAGCAGTACTTC
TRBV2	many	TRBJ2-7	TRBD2	CASSEAWGTSTHEQYF	TGTGCCAGCAGTGAAGCGTGGGGGACTAGCACCCACGAGCAGTACTTC
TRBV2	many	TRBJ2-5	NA	CASRERRETQYF	TGTGCCAGCAGAGAGAGGAGGGAGACCCAGTACTTC
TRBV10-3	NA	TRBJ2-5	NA	CATAGPAPETQYF	TGTGCCACCGCGGGGCCCGCCCCGGAGACCCAGTACTTC
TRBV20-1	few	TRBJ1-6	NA	CSAPREGLPNSPLHF	TGCAGTGCCCCCCGGGAGGGGCTCCCGAATTCACCCCTCCACTTT
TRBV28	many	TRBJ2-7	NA	CASSLTRGHEQYF	TGTGCCAGCAGTCTGACTAGGGGCCACGAGCAGTACTTC
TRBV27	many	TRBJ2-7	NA	CASSPRARGGKNEQYF	TGTGCCAGCAGCCCCCGCGCGCGGGGAGGTAAAAACGAGCAGTACTTC
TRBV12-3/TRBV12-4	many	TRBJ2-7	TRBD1	CASRSLGQAGYEQYF	TGTGCCAGCAGATCCCTTGGACAGGCGGGCTACGAGCAGTACTTC
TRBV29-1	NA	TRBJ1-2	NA	CSVEDKGGAGALFGYTF	TGCAGCGTTGAAGACAAGGGGGGGGCAGGGGCTCTTTTTGGCTACACCTTC
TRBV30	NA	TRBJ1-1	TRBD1	CAWSSTGTGSADTEAFF	TGTGCCTGGAGTTCCACCGGGACAGGGAGCGCAGACACTGAAGCTTTCTTT
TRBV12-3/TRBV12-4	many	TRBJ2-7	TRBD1	CASSFRTGGSDEQYF	TGTGCCAGCAGTTTTCGAACAGGGGGCAGCGACGAGCAGTACTTC
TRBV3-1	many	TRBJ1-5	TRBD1	CASSPRQGGQPQHF	TGTGCCAGCAGCCCCCGACAGGGCGGTCAGCCCCAGCATTTT
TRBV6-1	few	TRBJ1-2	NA	CASSAPLSGYTF	TGTGCCAGCAGTGCACCCCTATCTGGCTACACCTTC
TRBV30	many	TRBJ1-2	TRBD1	CAWRRDRASYGYTF	TGTGCCTGGAGGCGAGACAGGGCAAGCTATGGCTACACCTTC
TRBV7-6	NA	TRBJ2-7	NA	CASSWRGGSYEQYF	TGTGCCAGCAGCTGGCGGGGCGGCTCCTACGAGCAGTACTTC